The T cell receptor beta chain described here comes from a study of cytomegalovirus exposure and HLA in healthy donors (dated by TCRdb to about 2017). Study-level background: According to an earlier analysis of 587 of the donors, about 170 million T cells yielded some 120 million unique TCR beta sequences and less than 300 Gb of sequence data. An early release covering roughly 640 HLA-typed donors comprised approximately 300 gigabases of sequencing data and around 80 million unique TCR sequences. Of the 350 to 450 genotyped donors, approximately 82% fell in the genetic ancestry cluster associated with self-reported Caucasian donors. The study aimed to test whether cataloging public T cell receptors could reveal signatures of past pathogen exposure. The study profiled the T cell repertoires of more than 500 subjects by immunosequencing and related them to cytomegalovirus serostatus. Along with the approximately 700-subject first cohort, a separate validation cohort of over a hundred different subjects was used. To predict cytomegalovirus infection status, the study brought together high-throughput TCR immunosequencing, statistical association of individual TCRs with disease status, and machine learning. A later analysis re-analyzed previously published TCR beta repertoires from 550 to 700 donors and added high-resolution HLA genotyping to study TCR occurrence patterns. Rather than drawing on any new phenotypic data, the later analysis identified candidate immune exposures from TCR beta sequences and the way those sequences occurred across donors. In an earlier analysis of more than 550 of the donors, high-throughput TCR beta sequencing was used to judge whether each TCR beta V gene segment behaved as functional or pseudogenic. Donor age, sex, ethnicity and CMV serostatus were compiled together with the repertoire data. Genome-wide SNP genotypes for about 65% of the roughly 670 donors were used in a later genetic analysis, which treated that subset as a discovery cohort. Every repertoire in the discovery cohort had been generated on one and the same sequencing platform. Both class I and class II loci were covered by HLA typing, at four-digit resolution. The number of donors typed differed by locus, with about 629-630 for A, B, C, DRB1 and DQB1, roughly 520 for DQA1, over 600 for DPA1, and approximately 470 for DPB1. Roughly five DR-DQ haplotypes were treated as single units for association and clustering because of strong linkage in the cohort. Among 300 to 500 genotyped donors of the cohort, an average of around 240,000 unique TCR beta nucleotide sequences was sequenced per donor, of which 15% to 20% were non-productive.

The library was obtained by the immunoSEQ multiplex PCR assay. For the multiplex PCR, a mixture combining 60 forward primers for TCR Vbeta segments and 13 reverse primers for TCR Jbeta segments was used. The CDR3 region of rearranged TCR beta genes was amplified from genomic DNA by a multiplex PCR assay. The amplified TCR beta libraries were sequenced on the Illumina HiSeq System as 87-base-pair reads. From the authors' description of their analysis: A later analysis tallied 75 million to 85 million unique TCR beta chains across the 666 repertoires, and some 10 million of those chains were shared by two or more donors. Raw reads were error-corrected and collapsed into unique sequences by a nearest-neighbor algorithm in which closely related sequences were merged to remove PCR and sequencing errors. CDR3 sequences were aligned to IMGT reference sequences to assign V, D and J gene segments. For a sequence to be retained, at least a six-nucleotide match to both a V gene segment and a J gene segment was required. A rearrangement was called productive if the CDR3 had no stop codons and remained in frame with V and J, and every other rearrangement was called non-productive. Following IMGT convention, CDR3 was defined as the stretch from the second conserved V-encoded cysteine to the conserved J-encoded phenylalanine. The earlier analysis of some 550 of the donors excluded any sequence lacking an unambiguous match to a single V gene segment. In an earlier analysis of a few hundred of the donors, V segments were called functional above 56.7% productive rearrangements and were called segregating when the between-donor standard deviation exceeded 5%. A statistical classification framework was developed to diagnose cytomegalovirus status using the catalog of TCR beta chain sequences. In a later analysis, TCR nucleotide sequences were compared against IMGT/GENE-DB human TR gene sequences so that V and J genes could be assigned. A later analysis assigned CDR3 sequences and most-parsimonious VDJ recombination scenarios with the TCRdist pipeline. In a later analysis, each TCR beta chain was defined by its CDR3 amino acid sequence together with its V-gene family, and reads without a unique V-gene family were excluded. To address suspected cross-contamination and a sequencing artifact, a later analysis removed roughly 640 highly shared, low-generation-probability nucleotide sequences. For each public chain, a later analysis derived a clonal expansion index from normalized ranks of inferred template counts within each repertoire. In a later analysis, generation probabilities were computed using a VDJ recombination model fitted to out-of-frame rearrangements, and the results were checked against IGoR. In a later analysis, hypergeometric tests were used to score TCR-TCR, TCR-HLA and TCR-CMV co-occurrence, with a repertoire-size bias correction applied to TCR pairs. A later analysis estimated false discovery rates by permuting HLA or CMV assignments 20 times. A later analysis grouped co-occurring TCRs with DBSCAN, adding TCRdist sequence similarity when clustering within HLA-allele-positive subsets. Co-occurrence clustering excluded repertoires with fewer than 30,000 or more than 120,000 public chains, plus five with anomalous nucleotide sharing. The immuneACCESS repertoire file appears here via TCRdb, limited to in-frame rearrangements. These files lack a portion of the clones; in checked studies, under half of the deficit traces to unresolved V genes, and the cause of the others is not known. That table supplies the V and J calls and clone size; D and trimming were determined from the DNA. The sample records more than 95,000 clones, approximately 80% of which are singletons. Of the sample, roughly 1.2% falls within the top ten clones.

Broader findings and caveats from the paper: In both the original and validation cohorts, the classifier was reported to diagnose cytomegalovirus status with high specificity and sensitivity. In a later analysis, TCR association rates were found to vary across HLA loci, with the most associated TCRs seen for DRB1 alleles and the fewest for HLA-C alleles. In a later analysis, some 18,000 TCR beta sequences were associated with specific HLA alleles at a false discovery rate of 0.05. Immune exposure information for the cohort was limited to CMV serostatus. Correlated functional status among segregating V segments might be attributable to linkage disequilibrium, but an unknown experimental factor could not be ruled out. A later genetic analysis associated a missense DCLRE1C variant with V-gene and J-gene trimming of TCR beta chains, and an independent cohort replicated the association. Presence/absence analyses assumed roughly uniform sequencing depth across donors, an assumption that may not hold. Broadly in line with IMGT annotations, most TCR beta V segments showed up in productive rearrangements about 87% or about 30% of the time in an earlier analysis of several hundred of the donors. Because HLA typing was unavailable for some donors at each locus, only the typed subset was used in association tests. A further reported finding was that TCR beta sequences accurately predicted the HLA-A and HLA-B alleles for most subjects in the first cohort. It was suggested by the authors that the approach could potentially be generalized to other disease states and immunological phenotypes. Some 15 rarely observed V segments, including chromosome 9 orphons, were excluded from the earlier analysis of approximately 500 of the donors because counts were too low. When HLA alleles, especially DR and DQ, strongly co-occurred, attributing TCR associations to individual alleles was difficult. A cluster of highly shared sequence variants was judged likely to be a technical artifact of the sequencing pipeline. While some public TCRs were present in many individuals, most TCR sequences turned up only very rarely across donors. Some IMGT-functional V segments, including TRBV6-2 and TRBV6-3, could not be told apart with the 87-base-pair reads, so those segments were excluded. The study listed 150 to 200 TCR beta chains as associated with cytomegalovirus. In a later analysis, HLA-associated TCR beta chains were found to be more clonally expanded and to have lower generation probabilities than equally common non-associated chains. A few of the identified cytomegalovirus-associated TCR beta chains were confirmed in vitro to be specific for cytomegalovirus antigens. In a later analysis, most CMV-associated TCR beta chains were found to appear HLA-restricted, with HLA associations seemingly driven largely by CMV exposure. According to a later analysis, parvovirus B19, influenza, CMV and Epstein-Barr virus appeared linked to several top co-occurrence clusters. In a later genetic analysis, fewer N-insertions in productive TCRs were reported among donors in an Asian-associated ancestry cluster than the roughly 670-donor mean. The cohort was sequenced for TCR beta chains only, and without alpha or paired-chain data the features that could be detected were limited.

Comment on this clone: The clone's antigen remains unknown. Nothing much larger sits one base from this clone, and base qualities are not available.

Sequences SGHTA (CDR1) and FQGNSA (CDR2) are obtained from the germline V gene. Measured from the cysteine to the phenylalanine, the CDR3 is 13 residues long. Kept here is only the CDR3 DNA, which spans 39 bases and is read in frame from base 1. V drops 5 bases and J drops 6 bases, leaving 13 bases in between. In total, approximately 690 healthy bone marrow donors made up the cohort. All cohort members were sampled while nominally healthy, although unrecorded immune exposures were likely present. The donor tested CMV seronegative, placing the donor among the roughly 350 seronegative members of the cohort. A peripheral blood sample was provided by each donor, and peripheral blood mononuclear cells were used for TCR beta sequencing. The Qiagen DNeasy Blood Extraction Kit was used to extract genomic DNA from the blood cell samples.

What was sequenced was PBMCs. The receptor chain draws on TRBV7-2 and TRBJ1-1; matching of 5 bases hints at TRBD1 as the D gene. This TCR came from a man aged 25-45 years in good health and CMV-seronegative. The DNA sequence is as follows: TGTGCCAGCAGCCTCGCGGGGGAGGCTGAAGCTTTCTTT. Protein translation: CASSLAGEAEAFF.